The next 19 T cell receptor beta chains were all read from a single sample in a study of human T cells and chemical hapten exposure. TCRdb recomputed calls from the RACE reads with MiXCR, one row per CDR3 protein. Altogether about 96,000 distinct CDR3 sequences are present, approximately 8.6% being singletons, with the ten largest covering around 2%. Indicated time point: patch test 2, 6 weeks after DPC sensitization. Treatment defined: therapeutic diphenylcyclopropenone sensitization with weekly scalp DPC. This sample comprised whole blood, obtained in connection with sensitization to the hapten diphenylcyclopropenone (DPC). The source of these receptors is a woman between 40 and 50 years old with alopecia areata. Some clones in this sample may be carry-over from other donors' samples.

The chain has TRBV5-1 and TRBJ1-4; the match to TRBD1 covers 9 bases. Germline loops: CDR1 SGHRS, CDR2 YFSETQ. There are 15 residues in the CDR3. V lost 4 bases and J lost 4; bases outside the gene matches: 5. The CDR3, as DNA: TGCGCCAGCAGCCCAGGGACAGGGATTAATGAAAAACTGTTTTTT. As protein: CASSPGTGINEKLFF.

The chain joins TRBV5-6 to TRBJ1-2; no definite D call. CDR1 is SGHDT, CDR2 YYEEEE, per germline. CDR3 size: 15 residues. The V and J ends lost 2 bases and 0 bases respectively, with 11 bases between them. The CDR3 nucleotides are TGTGCCAGCAGCTTTTTTTTGGAACCTAACTATGGCTACACCTTC. Translation gives CASSFFLEPNYGYTF.

This chain connects TRBV3-1 to TRBJ2-1; 8 bases fit TRBD1. The germline V gene encodes CDR1 LGHDT and CDR2 YNNKEL (reference sequence). V trimming: 4 bases; J trimming: 6 bases; junction bases outside the gene matches: 8. The CDR3 has 15 amino acids. CDR3 DNA sequence: TGTGCCAGCAGCCCGACGGGACAGGTCCCCAATGAGCAGTTCTTC. Its protein product is CASSPTGQVPNEQFF.

This clonotype occurred a few times. The V and J genes are TRBV20-1 and TRBJ1-6, with 7 bases that match TRBD1. CDR1 and CDR2 from the germline V gene are DFQATT and SNEGSKA (reference sequence). The CDR3 loop spans 15 amino acids. The V segment lost 6 bases and the J segment 3 bases; nucleotides outside the gene matches: 8. The CDR3 is CSAWDRGHYNSPLHF. The CDR3, as DNA: TGCAGTGCCTGGGACAGAGGTCACTATAATTCACCCCTCCACTTT.

This clonotype was recorded many times. J is TRBJ2-4 and V is TRBV20-1; 9 bases are a match to TRBD1. CDR1 is DFQATT and CDR2 is SNEGSKA in the germline V gene (reference sequence). J lost 1 base, V lost 6 bases, and 10 bases had no gene match. The CDR3 totals 16 residues. The CDR3 DNA sequence: TGCAGTGCCCAAGACAGGGGGTCGTCGGCCAAAAACATTCAGTACTTC. Protein product: CSAQDRGSSAKNIQYF.

This clonotype was counted a few times. This chain joins TRBV12-3 or TRBV12-4 and TRBJ1-4; D is uncertain. Trimming removed 3 bases from V and 5 bases from J, with 10 bases in between. The CDR3 runs to 14 residues. The CDR3 reads CASSFLGMNEKLFF. CDR3 coding DNA: TGTGCCAGCAGTTTTTTAGGGATGAATGAAAAACTGTTTTTT.

The chain uses TRBV4-1 and TRBJ2-6; the match to TRBD1 covers 8 bases. This CDR3 spans 16 amino acids. CDR1 and CDR2 (germline): MGHRA, YSYEKL. Trimming at V came to 2 bases and at J to 2 bases, leaving 2 bases not matched to a gene. Written as DNA, the CDR3 is TGCGCCAGCAGCCAACCAGGGGGCGCTGGGGCCAACGTCCTGACTTTC. As protein: CASSQPGGAGANVLTF.

This clonotype was seen only a few times. The gene calls are TRBV28 and TRBJ1-2; D unclear. The CDR3 has 12 amino acids. Trimming left V 6 bases short and J 12 bases short, with 17 bases between. CDR1 is MDHEN and CDR2 is SYDVKM in the germline V gene. CDR3 region: CASRAPPDSNTF. The CDR3 DNA sequence: TGTGCCAGCAGAGCCCCTCCAGATAGCAACACCTTC.

This clonotype has at least ten counts. The rearrangement joins TRBV12-3 or TRBV12-4 to TRBJ2-3, with TRBD2 as a possible D gene (5 bases). The ends were cut back, 6 bases at V and 0 bases at J, with 13 bases in the middle. This CDR3 has 15 residues. Written as DNA, the CDR3 is TGTGCCAGCAGGCCTCATCGGGGTAGCACAGATACGCAGTATTTT. Translation: CASRPHRGSTDTQYF.

The V and J genes are TRBV5-1 and TRBJ2-1, with D possibly matching TRBD2 (6 bases). Looked up from germline, CDR1 is SGHRS and CDR2 is YFSETQ. The CDR3 consists of 15 residues. The germline V and J ends were trimmed by 5 bases and 5 bases, with 17 bases remaining between them. CDR3 residues: CASSSDYMNHNEQFF. The CDR3 DNA sequence: TGCGCCAGCAGTTCGGACTACATGAACCACAATGAGCAGTTCTTC.

As DNA, the CDR3 is TGTGCCAGCAGCGTGCTCCAAGGACAGGGGAATGAAAAACTGTTTTTT. It encodes CASSVLQGQGNEKLFF. The chain combines TRBV9 with TRBJ1-4, with 9 bases lining up with TRBD1. Trimming at V came to 2 bases and at J to 5 bases, leaving 7 bases not matched to a gene. CDR3 length: 16 residues. The germline V gene has CDR1 SGDLS and CDR2 YYNGEE.

The J gene is TRBJ2-3, the V gene TRBV10-3; no clear D. The CDR3 has 13 residues. Per germline, CDR1 ENHRY and CDR2 SYGVKD. Trimming took off 6 bases at V and 0 bases at J, with 7 bases between the two ends. This CDR3 reads CAIRALSTDTQYF. The CDR3 nucleotides read TGTGCCATCAGGGCCCTTAGCACAGATACGCAGTATTTT.

At least ten counts were recorded for this clonotype. The V call is TRBV9, the J call TRBJ2-1; 7 positions match TRBD2. Looked up from germline, CDR1 is SGDLS and CDR2 is YYNGEE. The CDR3 consists of 19 residues. Trimming at V came to 3 bases and at J to 5 bases, leaving 20 bases not matched to a gene. The CDR3 nucleotides read TGTGCCAGCAGCGCCCTAGGACTAGGCGGGGCTGGAATGGACAATGAGCAGTTCTTC. Protein product: CASSALGLGGAGMDNEQFF. The full variable domain, completed using reference TRBV9 and TRBJ2-1, is DSGVTQTPKHLITATGQRVTLRCSPRSGDLSVYWYQQSLDQGLQFLIQYYNGEERAKGNILERFSAQQFPDLHSELNLSSLELGDSALYFCASSALGLGGAGMDNEQFFGPGTRLTVL.

V gene TRBV20-1 combines with J gene TRBJ2-3; the D call may be TRBD1 or TRBD2 (6 bases each). Per germline, CDR1 DFQATT and CDR2 SNEGSKA (reference sequence). Deletions cut 6 bases from V and 4 bases from J, with 20 bases between. The CDR3 consists of 15 residues. The CDR3 nucleotides read TGCAGTGCCCATTCCGGAGGGGGGCCGGCAGATACGCAGTATTTT. This encodes CSAHSGGGPADTQYF.

This clonotype was counted a few times. The genes are TRBV18 and TRBJ1-1; D possibly corresponds to TRBD1 (5 bases). Germline assignment: CDR1 KGHSH and CDR2 LQKENI. The CDR3 contains 15 residues. V was cut by 6 bases and J by 1 base, with 15 bases left in between. CDR3 nucleotides: TGTGCCAGCTCCCAAACACAGACAGAGAACACTGAAGCTTTCTTT. Its translation is CASSQTQTENTEAFF.

This clonotype was observed many times. The V and J genes are TRBV28 and TRBJ1-4, with D possibly TRBD1 on 5 matching bases. V lost 5 bases to trimming and J lost 4 bases, with 14 bases between them. The CDR3 loop spans 15 amino acids. The germline CDR1 and CDR2 sequences are MDHEN and SYDVKM. The CDR3 nucleotides read TGTGCCAGCAGTCGGCACCGGGACTATAATGAAAAACTGTTTTTT. It codes for CASSRHRDYNEKLFF.

The chain couples TRBV6-2 or TRBV6-3 to TRBJ1-6; no clear D. Deletions cut 6 bases from V and 0 bases from J, with 12 bases between. This CDR3 contains 16 residues. CDR1 and CDR2 (germline): MNHEY, SVGEGT. CDR3 sequence (DNA): TGTGCCAGCAGCGCTCGGGGTGTCTCCTATAATTCACCCCTCCACTTT. This codes for CASSARGVSYNSPLHF.

This clonotype came up a few times. This chain joins TRBV7-9 and TRBJ1-3, with 8 bases fitting TRBD1. The CDR3 has 14 residues. J lost 2 bases, V lost 7 bases, and 4 bases had no gene match. Germline V CDR1 and CDR2: SEHNR, FQNEAQ (reference sequence). The CDR3, as DNA: TGTGCCAGCACCAGACAGGGGACTGGAAACACCATATATTTT. Translation gives CASTRQGTGNTIYF.

This clonotype was observed at least ten times. The chain combines TRBV30 with TRBJ1-1; D not resolved. Germline-derived CDR1 and CDR2 are GTSNPN and SVGIG (reference sequence). CDR3 length equals 14 residues. V lost 2 bases and J lost 5, with 15 bases in between. CDR3 DNA sequence: TGTGCCTGGAGTCCAACTCTGGGTGAAACTGAAGCTTTCTTT. Its translation: CAWSPTLGETEAFF.